A selection of T cell receptor beta chains follows, all from one sample in a study of cytomegalovirus exposure and HLA in healthy donors. This table comes from immunoSEQ multiplex PCR, and its TCRdb copy is limited to in-frame clones, with some not included. The sample includes about 160,000 clones, around nine tenths seen only once; the top ten take under 2%. The sample consisted of PBMCs. These receptors all come from a young woman in good health and CMV-seronegative. Each CDR3 is given with its conserved first and last residue. The D gene is left open where the match is weak. A clone size is listed for some rows: how often the clone was seen (once, few, many), or a class if it is expanded.

v_call	clone_size	d_call	j_call	cdr3_nt	cdr3_aa
TRBV5-1	.	.	TRBJ1-3	TGCGCCAGCAGTCAACAGGGATCTGGAAACACCATATATTTT	CASSQQGSGNTIYF
TRBV27	.	.	TRBJ2-5	TGTGCCAGCAGTTTCGCAGGCAATCGAGAGACCCAGTACTTC	CASSFAGNRETQYF
TRBV6-1	.	.	TRBJ1-3	TGTGCCAGCAGCCAGCAGGGGAGAAACACCATATATTTT	CASSQQGRNTIYF
TRBV7-8	.	TRBD2	TRBJ2-7	TGTGCCAGCAGCCCCATTCGAAAGGACCGGGGAGGGCAATCCTACGAGCAGTACTTC	CASSPIRKDRGGQSYEQYF
TRBV19	.	TRBD1	TRBJ2-1	TGTGCCAGTAGTCCTGACAGGGGCCTTTACAATGAGCAGTTCTTC	CASSPDRGLYNEQFF
TRBV6-1	.	.	TRBJ1-2	TGTGCCAGCAGTGCGGGGGGTATGGGAGCCCCCTGGGGCTACACCTTC	CASSAGGMGAPWGYTF
TRBV2	once	TRBD1	TRBJ2-7	TGTGCCAGCAGTGAAGTGACAGGGGGTCAACAGCAGTACTTC	CASSEVTGGQQQYF
TRBV6-6	.	TRBD1	TRBJ1-2	TGTGCCAGCAGTTACTCGTCAGGGGGCGACTATGGCTACACCTTC	CASSYSSGGDYGYTF
TRBV2	.	TRBD1	TRBJ2-2	TGTGCCAGCAGTGAATCCGGGACAGGAAACGCCGGGGAGCTGTTTTTT	CASSESGTGNAGELFF
TRBV6-4	few	.	TRBJ1-1	TGTGCCAGCCAATCCCTTCCGGGGGACACTGAAGCTTTCTTT	CASQSLPGDTEAFF
TRBV10-1	.	.	TRBJ1-1	TGCGCCAGCACCCCCCCCGCAGGAGAAGCTTTCTTT	CASTPPAGEAFF
TRBV27	.	.	TRBJ1-5	TGTGCCAGCAGTCTGGGGGGTACGGGATTATACACTCAGCCCCAGCATTTT	CASSLGGTGLYTQPQHF
TRBV29-1	.	.	TRBJ1-2	TGCAGCGTGCACCTCGGGGGTGGCTACACCTTC	CSVHLGGGYTF
TRBV7-2	.	.	TRBJ1-1	TGTGCCAGCAGCCGGAGGCCAGCGAACACTGAAGCTTTCTTT	CASSRRPANTEAFF
TRBV7-2	few	.	TRBJ1-4	TGTGCCAGCAGCTACCCCGGACAAGAAAAACTGTTTTTT	CASSYPGQEKLFF
TRBV2	.	.	TRBJ1-4	TGTGCCAGCAGTGAAGCGTCCGGTGCAACTAATGAAAAACTGTTTTTT	CASSEASGATNEKLFF
TRBV6-5	.	.	TRBJ2-4	TGTGCCAGCAGTTACGACAGGATGGGGGCCAAAAACATTCAGTACTTC	CASSYDRMGAKNIQYF
TRBV5-5	.	TRBD1	TRBJ1-4	TGTGCCAGCAGCTTCGGACAGGAGGGGGAAAAACTGTTTTTT	CASSFGQEGEKLFF
TRBV30	.	TRBD2	TRBJ2-3	TGTGCCTGGGGGGTAGGAGGGACTAACACAGATACGCAGTATTTT	CAWGVGGTNTDTQYF
TRBV11-2	.	.	TRBJ1-5	TGTGCCAGCAGCTTAGAGTATAGCAATCAGCCCCAGCATTTT	CASSLEYSNQPQHF
TRBV4-1	.	.	TRBJ2-1	TGCGCCAGCAGCCAAGCCCTCAGGACAGACTCGATCAATGAGCAGTTCTTC	CASSQALRTDSINEQFF
TRBV6-1	.	.	TRBJ1-2	TGTGCCAGACGAGTGGGCCTCTATGGCTACACCTTC	CARRVGLYGYTF
TRBV6-5	.	TRBD2	TRBJ2-7	TGTGCCAGCAGTTACTCGGGACTAGCGATCTCCTACGAGCAGTACTTC	CASSYSGLAISYEQYF
TRBV2	few	.	TRBJ2-3	TGTGCCAGCAGTTCTAGCACAGATACGCAGTATTTT	CASSSSTDTQYF
TRBV6-6	.	.	TRBJ1-1	TGTGCCAGCAGTTACGGGCCCCCGGACTCTGAAGCTTTCTTT	CASSYGPPDSEAFF
TRBV19	.	TRBD2	TRBJ2-1	TGTGCCAGTAGTCTCTGGGGAGGGTTCAATGAGCAGTTCTTC	CASSLWGGFNEQFF
TRBV7-9	.	.	TRBJ1-2	TGTGCCACAGGGGCTGGCTACACCTTC	CATGAGYTF